A single sample gave rise to the 26 T cell receptor beta chains below, sequenced in a study of T cells in Graves' hyperthyroidism and ophthalmopathy. RNA transcripts served as the template for amplifying TCR beta CDR3 regions. The primer set for the first-round RT-PCR of the TCR CDR3 was HTBI. Via MiXCR, TCRdb re-called the multiplex PCR reads, giving one row per CDR3 protein. The profile covers roughly 740,000 distinct CDR3 sequences, with 16% appearing a single time and about 8.4% taken by the ten largest. The sample consisted of blood. The receptors stem from a man aged 18 to 30 with Graves' hyperthyroidism.

J is TRBJ1-4 and V is TRBV9, with D perhaps matching TRBD1 (5 bases). The CDR3 covers 15 residues. The ends were cut back, 3 bases at V and 8 bases at J, with 17 bases in the middle. From germline, CDR1 is SGDLS and CDR2 YYNGEE. DNA for the CDR3: TGTGCCAGCAGCGCGGAGAGGGGAGGGAGCGAAAAACTGTTTTTT. This sequence encodes CASSAERGGSEKLFF. Drawing the rest from reference TRBV9 and TRBJ1-4, the complete variable domain is DSGVTQTPKHLITATGQRVTLRCSPRSGDLSVYWYQQSLDQGLQFLIQYYNGEERAKGNILERFSAQQFPDLHSELNLSSLELGDSALYFCASSAERGGSEKLFFGSGTQLSVL.

This clonotype was recorded at least ten times. The rearrangement uses TRBV2 and TRBJ1-1; 8 bases line up with TRBD1. V lost 6 bases to trimming and J lost 0 bases; unmatched junction nucleotides: 6. The length of the CDR3 is 15 residues. The germline V gene has CDR1 SNHLY and CDR2 FYNNEI. The CDR3, as DNA: TGTGCCAGCAGCGGGACAGGCAGGTTGAACACTGAAGCTTTCTTT. It translates to CASSGTGRLNTEAFF.

The sample holds a few counts of this clonotype. This chain connects TRBV10-2 to TRBJ2-2; 13 bases are a match to TRBD2. The CDR3 extends over 13 amino acids. V was pared by 10 bases and J by 7 bases, with 3 bases of the junction left unmatched. Germline-derived CDR1 and CDR2 are WSHSY and SAAADI. CDR3 DNA: TGCGCCATTCGACTAGCGGGAGGCGGGGAGCTGTTTTTT. Its protein is CAIRLAGGGELFF.

This chain links TRBV20-1 with TRBJ2-3; 7 nucleotides agree with TRBD2. Germline V gives CDR1 DFQATT, CDR2 SNEGSKA (reference sequence). The CDR3 extends over 15 amino acids. The J segment lost 5 bases and the V segment lost 3 bases, leaving 11 bases of the junction unmatched. CDR3 sequence (DNA): TGCAGTGCTAGCGGAGCTAGTGGCGGGGGAGATACGCAGTATTTT. Amino acids: CSASGASGGGDTQYF.

This sequence joins TRBV5-1 and TRBJ2-1, with D possibly matching TRBD2 (5 bases). V lost 4 bases, J lost 0 bases, and 11 bases lay in between. This CDR3 is 15 amino acids long. CDR1 SGHRS and CDR2 YFSETQ come from the germline V gene. CDR3 sequence reads: CASSGPGISYNEQFF. CDR3 in DNA: TGCGCCAGCAGCGGACCCGGGATCTCCTACAATGAGCAGTTCTTC.

This clonotype has ten or more counts. V is TRBV28 and J is TRBJ2-3; D unclear. The V end lost 6 bases, the J end lost 0 bases, and 4 bases lay between the germline ends. Per germline, CDR1 MDHEN and CDR2 SYDVKM. There are 12 residues in the CDR3. CDR3 region: CASSLSTDTQYF. The DNA for the CDR3 is TGTGCCAGCAGCCTGAGCACAGATACGCAGTATTTT.

The chain links TRBV29-1 to TRBJ2-7; 14 bases are shared with TRBD2. The CDR3 runs 17 residues. Germline V gene data show CDR1 as SQVTM and CDR2 as ANQGSEA. CDR3 in amino acids: CRPKPGLAGVSSYEQYF. The CDR3 DNA reads TGCAGGCCGAAGCCGGGACTAGCGGGGGTAAGCTCCTACGAGCAGTACTTC.

This clonotype has more than one count but fewer than ten. The chain joins TRBV14 to TRBJ1-2; D possibly corresponds to TRBD1 (5 bases). V was pared by 1 base and J by 5 bases, with 11 bases between. The germline V gene encodes CDR1 SGHDN and CDR2 FVKESK. The CDR3 runs 14 residues. This CDR3 is CASSQGSGSYGYTF. In DNA form, the CDR3 reads TGTGCCAGCAGCCAAGGTTCAGGGTCGTATGGCTACACCTTC.

This clonotype was counted many times. The V gene is TRBV3-1, the J gene TRBJ2-1, with unresolved D. V lost 4 bases and J lost 7, with 11 bases in between. Germline CDR1 LGHDT, CDR2 YNNKEL (reference sequence). This CDR3 spans 13 amino acids. The CDR3 DNA reads as TGTGCCAGCAGCCTACGACTCGAGAATGAGCAGTTCTTC. Translating gives CASSLRLENEQFF.

This clonotype was counted ten times or more. V is TRBV12-3 or TRBV12-4 and J is TRBJ1-2; 9 bases agree with TRBD1. V was pared by 6 bases and J by 1 base, with 6 bases of the junction left unmatched. The CDR3 loop spans 15 amino acids. The CDR3 region is CASRSGTGSNYGYTF. For the CDR3, the DNA is TGTGCCAGCAGATCCGGGACAGGGAGTAACTATGGCTACACCTTC.

This clonotype was detected ten times or more. This chain connects TRBV20-1 to TRBJ2-7; D is unclear. From germline, CDR1 is DFQATT and CDR2 SNEGSKA (reference sequence). The CDR3 totals 12 residues. Trimming removed 3 bases at V and 5 bases at J, with 11 bases between. CDR3 in DNA: TGCAGTGCTAGGGTACCTCGGGACGAGCAGTACTTC. Translating it yields CSARVPRDEQYF.

This clonotype was found many times. The chain carries TRBV20-1 and TRBJ2-1; D possibly corresponds to TRBD2 (6 bases). This CDR3 has 15 residues. Trimming removed 6 bases from V and 4 bases from J, with 19 bases in between. Germline CDR1 and CDR2: DFQATT and SNEGSKA (reference sequence). As DNA, the CDR3 is TGCAGTGCCCAGCCCGGGAGCGGAGGGTACAATGAGCAGTTCTTC. This translates into CSAQPGSGGYNEQFF.

This clonotype has ten or more counts. The rearrangement joins TRBV28 to TRBJ2-1; 10 nucleotides match TRBD1. The CDR3 has 13 residues. The trim removed 8 bases at V and 9 bases at J, leaving 7 bases unmatched. Per germline, CDR1 MDHEN and CDR2 SYDVKM. The CDR3 sequence is CASRRTGGIEQFF. In nucleotides, the CDR3 is TGTGCCAGCCGCCGGACAGGGGGGATTGAGCAGTTCTTC.

The chain combines TRBV7-2 with TRBJ2-3, with 7 bases aligning to TRBD1. V dropped 1 base and J dropped 2; count of bases not matched to a gene: 3. The germline gives CDR1 SGHTA, CDR2 FQGNSA. The CDR3 runs to 15 residues. The CDR3 nucleotides read TGTGCCAGCAGCTTAGAGGGACAGAACACAGATACGCAGTATTTT. The encoded protein is CASSLEGQNTDTQYF.

In its sample, this clonotype was seen a few times. The V and J genes are TRBV15 and TRBJ1-2; 9 bases align to TRBD1. Germline CDR1 reads LNHNV; CDR2 reads YYDKDF (reference sequence). The junction had 6 bases not matched to a gene; V was cut back by 3 bases and J by 7 bases. This CDR3 has 14 residues. The CDR3 loop is CATSSRDRATGYTF. In DNA, the CDR3 is TGTGCCACCAGCAGCCGGGACAGGGCGACTGGCTACACCTTC.

This clonotype was recorded at least ten times. The rearrangement joins TRBV2 to TRBJ2-6, with unresolved D. This CDR3 comprises 14 residues. Trimming stripped 6 bases from V and 0 bases from J, with 6 bases between. The germline CDR1 and CDR2 sequences are SNHLY and FYNNEI. The DNA for the CDR3 is TGTGCCAGCAGAGACCACTCTGGGGCCAACGTCCTGACTTTC. Translating gives CASRDHSGANVLTF.

V usage is TRBV28 and J usage is TRBJ1-2, with unresolved D. Trimming removed 6 bases from V and 7 bases from J, with 12 bases in between. CDR1 is MDHEN and CDR2 is SYDVKM in the germline V gene. The length of the CDR3 is 12 residues. CDR3 DNA sequence: TGTGCCAGCAGCAGTGTGAACGTTGGCTACACCTTC. Translated: CASSSVNVGYTF.

V and J are TRBV9 and TRBJ2-2; tentatively, D is TRBD2 (6 bases). Deletions cut 3 bases from V and 3 bases from J, with 12 bases between. The CDR3 length is 15 residues. In germline, CDR1 is SGDLS, CDR2 YYNGEE. CDR3 bases: TGTGCCAGCAGCGAGTGGCGGGGCGACACCGGGGAGCTGTTTTTT. Its protein product is CASSEWRGDTGELFF.

This clonotype was counted ten times or more. V gene TRBV20-1 combines with J gene TRBJ2-3; possibly TRBD1 for D (6 bases). Germline CDR1 and CDR2: DFQATT and SNEGSKA (reference sequence). V lost 6 bases and J 2 bases, leaving 15 bases between the germline ends. The CDR3 extends over 14 amino acids. CDR3 sequence: CSALRDTLTDTQYF. The CDR3 DNA sequence: TGCAGTGCCCTCCGGGACACCCTCACAGATACGCAGTATTTT.

In its sample, this clonotype was seen many times. The chain recombines TRBV12-3 or TRBV12-4 with TRBJ1-3; D is perhaps TRBD1 (5 bases). V was clipped by 7 bases and J by 0 bases, with 10 bases between them. The CDR3 has 14 residues. In DNA, the CDR3 is TGTGCCAGCACCCGACAGCACTCTGGAAACACCATATATTTT. It codes for CASTRQHSGNTIYF.

This clonotype was seen more than once but under ten times. A much larger clone differs from this one at a single base, so this may be a read error. The chain couples TRBV20-1 to TRBJ2-3, with 7 bases fitting TRBD2. The CDR3 length is 15 residues. Germline CDR1 reads DFQATT; CDR2 reads SNEGSKA (reference sequence). V lost 6 bases to trimming and J lost 5 bases; unmatched junction nucleotides: 14. The CDR3 reads CSARPAGEYGDTQYF. CDR3 DNA: TGCAGTGCCCGTCCGGCGGGAGAGTATGGAGATACGCAGTATTTT.

The sample holds many counts of this clonotype. The rearrangement joins TRBV7-8 to TRBJ2-3, with a possible D match to TRBD2 (5 bases). This CDR3 is 18 amino acids long. Trimming removed 0 bases from V and 2 bases from J, with 18 bases in between. CDR1 SGHVS and CDR2 FQNEAQ come from the germline V gene. For the CDR3, the DNA is TGTGCCAGCAGCTTAGCGAGGGCTTTGTCCTTTCTCACAGATACGCAGTATTTT. As protein: CASSLARALSFLTDTQYF.

This clonotype was recorded at least ten times. V gene TRBV5-1 combines with J gene TRBJ2-3; TRBD2 agrees at 11 bases. Losses at the gene ends were 5 bases for V and 2 bases for J; bases not matched to a gene: 4. CDR1 and CDR2 (germline): SGHRS, YFSETQ. The CDR3 runs to 15 residues. CDR3 coding DNA: TGCGCCAGCAGTGCACTAGCGGGGGACACAGATACGCAGTATTTT. Translating gives CASSALAGDTDTQYF.

The table lists this clonotype with many counts. The rearrangement uses TRBV3-1 and TRBJ2-3; 10 bases are shared with TRBD1. The germline gives CDR1 LGHDT, CDR2 YNNKEL (reference sequence). The CDR3 sequence is 16 residues long. The V and J ends lost 1 base and 2 bases, in that order; junction bases with no gene match: 3. The CDR3 nucleotides read TGTGCCAGCAGCCAAGGGACAGGGGGATACACAGATACGCAGTATTTT. Amino acid sequence: CASSQGTGGYTDTQYF.

At least ten counts were recorded for this clonotype. The chain recombines TRBV7-2 with TRBJ2-7; TRBD2 is a possible D gene (5 bases). Germline V CDR1 and CDR2: SGHTA, FQGNSA. The V end lost 3 bases, the J end lost 2 bases, and 11 bases lay between the germline ends. The CDR3 sequence is 14 residues long. The CDR3 spells CASSLGGAAYEQYF. CDR3 nucleotide sequence: TGTGCCAGCAGCTTGGGCGGAGCGGCCTACGAGCAGTACTTC.

This clonotype was recorded at least ten times. The chain combines TRBV28 with TRBJ2-7; 7 positions agree with TRBD2. Germline V gene lookup returns CDR1 MDHEN and CDR2 SYDVKM. CDR3 length: 16 residues. The ends lost 6 bases at V and 3 bases at J; junction bases unmatched: 14. DNA of the CDR3: TGTGCCAGCAGCCCCTCGGGGCTAGCGGTTATCTACGAGCAGTACTTC. The encoded protein is CASSPSGLAVIYEQYF.